A selection of T cell receptor beta chains follows, all from one sample in a study of graft-versus-host responses after intestinal transplantation. Produced via immunoSEQ multiplex PCR; TCRdb's table is partial and in-frame only. The data contain roughly 29,000 clones, about 92% of them singletons. Here the sequenced sample was PBMCs, taken 66 days after intestinal transplant. These receptors all stem from a human patient who received an intestinal transplant, so some T cells may come from the graft donor. Each CDR3 is given with its conserved first and last residue. D genes are given only for firm matches. Some rows mark clone size as missing; the rest say once, few, many or name a class of expanded clone.

D | size | J | V | DNA | CDR3
NA | NA | TRBJ1-2 | TRBV7-9 | TGTGCCAGCAGGCCCCTGAGCCCTTGGGGCTACACCTTC | CASRPLSPWGYTF
NA | NA | TRBJ2-7 | TRBV6-5 | TGTGCCAGCAGTCCGGGACTCTCCTACGAGCAGTACTTC | CASSPGLSYEQYF
TRBD2 | NA | TRBJ2-2 | TRBV5-1 | TGCGCCAGCAGCGTCGCCGGGACTAGCGGAGGCGGGGAGCTGTTTTTT | CASSVAGTSGGGELFF
TRBD2 | NA | TRBJ2-5 | TRBV28 | TGTGCCAGCCACGGGGGGGAGAGACAAGAGACCCAGTACTTC | CASHGGERQETQYF
NA | NA | TRBJ2-3 | TRBV13 | TGTGCCAGCAGCCCTAGTCGAGATACGCAGTATTTT | CASSPSRDTQYF
NA | NA | TRBJ2-5 | TRBV10-3 | TGTGCCATCAAGCAAGGAGTTTGGCAACAAGAGACCCAGTACTTC | CAIKQGVWQQETQYF
TRBD2 | NA | TRBJ2-7 | TRBV6-1 | TGTGCCAGCAGTGAGCGGGGGAACTACGAGCAGTACTTC | CASSERGNYEQYF
TRBD1 | NA | TRBJ2-1 | TRBV27 | TGTGCCAGCAGGGGACAGGGACCCTACAATGAGCAGTTCTTC | CASRGQGPYNEQFF
TRBD1 | once | TRBJ1-2 | TRBV30 | TGTGCCTGGGGGGACAGTTTTTGGGGCTACACCTTC | CAWGDSFWGYTF
TRBD2 | NA | TRBJ2-6 | TRBV13 | TGTGCCAGCAGCGCACTAGCGGGAGTCCTCTCTGGGGCCAACGTCCTGACTTTC | CASSALAGVLSGANVLTF
NA | NA | TRBJ1-6 | TRBV28 | TGTGCCAGCAGTTTATGGCCTAATTCACCCCTCCACTTT | CASSLWPNSPLHF
NA | NA | TRBJ1-2 | TRBV27 | TGTGCCAGCAGTTTCCACAGGGCCTATGGCTACACCTTC | CASSFHRAYGYTF
TRBD1 | NA | TRBJ2-1 | TRBV6-5 | TGTGCCAGCAGCGAGGACAGGGGTATGAATGAGCAGTTCTTC | CASSEDRGMNEQFF
NA | NA | TRBJ2-7 | TRBV7-9 | TGTGCCAGCAGCTTACCAGGGCGGGACTACGAGCAGTACTTC | CASSLPGRDYEQYF
NA | NA | TRBJ2-2 | TRBV4-2 | TGTGCCAGCAGCGCAGGCATAGGCACCGGGGAGCTGTTTTTT | CASSAGIGTGELFF
NA | NA | TRBJ1-1 | TRBV10-1 | TGCGCCAGCAGTGAGGCCCCGGGGGACACTGAAGCTTTCTTT | CASSEAPGDTEAFF
NA | NA | TRBJ2-7 | TRBV6-5 | TGTGCCAGCAGCTCCGACATACCCTCCTACGAGCAGTACTTC | CASSSDIPSYEQYF
NA | NA | TRBJ1-2 | TRBV7-2 | TGTGCCAGCAGCCAACAGGGTGACTATGGCTACACCTTC | CASSQQGDYGYTF
NA | NA | TRBJ2-7 | TRBV13 | TGTGCCAGCAGCTTATCAGAGGTCGGCTACGAGCAGTACTTC | CASSLSEVGYEQYF
TRBD1 | NA | TRBJ2-7 | TRBV18 | TGTGCCAGCTCAACCGCCCCCGACAGGGGACACGAGCAGTACTTC | CASSTAPDRGHEQYF
NA | NA | TRBJ1-3 | TRBV18 | TGTGCCAGCTCACCCTCGGAGGGAAACACCATATATTTT | CASSPSEGNTIYF
TRBD1 | NA | TRBJ2-1 | TRBV5-6 | TGTGCCAGCAGCCCACTGACAGGGTGGTACAATGAGCAGTTCTTC | CASSPLTGWYNEQFF
NA | NA | TRBJ1-4 | TRBV9 | TGTGCCAGCGCCCCCCCCGCCAGTCATAATGAAAAACTGTTTTTT | CASAPPASHNEKLFF
NA | NA | TRBJ1-1 | TRBV11-2 | TGTGCCAGCAGCTTCCTTATGAACACTGAAGCTTTCTTT | CASSFLMNTEAFF
NA | once | TRBJ1-1 | TRBV19 | TGTGCCAGTGCGGGACACCCGAACACTGAAGCTTTCTTT | CASAGHPNTEAFF
NA | once | TRBJ2-7 | TRBV5-1 | TGCGCCAGCAGCCAGACCACGGGGGAGTCCTACGAGCAGTACTTC | CASSQTTGESYEQYF
TRBD1 | NA | TRBJ2-7 | TRBV14 | TGTGCCAGCAGCCTACCGGGACAGGGGTTCGAGCAGTACTTC | CASSLPGQGFEQYF
NA | NA | TRBJ1-1 | TRBV6-1 | TGTGCCAGCGCCGAGACAGAGAACACTGAAGCTTTCTTT | CASAETENTEAFF
TRBD2 | NA | TRBJ2-1 | TRBV11-3 | TGTGCCAGCAGGACCGATGGTGGGCTAGCGGGGGGCCATGAGCAGTTCTTC | CASRTDGGLAGGHEQFF
NA | NA | TRBJ2-7 | TRBV5-1 | TGCGCCAGCAGCTTGGCCCCAACTAGCCGAAGCTCCTACGAGCAGTACTTC | CASSLAPTSRSSYEQYF
TRBD1 | NA | TRBJ2-2 | TRBV10-3 | TGTGCCATCAGTGAGCTACAGGGGGCGGGATCCGGGGAGCTGTTTTTT | CAISELQGAGSGELFF
TRBD1 | NA | TRBJ1-5 | TRBV6-6 | TGTGCCAGCAAATACCGGACAGGCCCACGTGGGCCCCAGCATTTT | CASKYRTGPRGPQHF
NA | NA | TRBJ1-4 | TRBV7-9 | TGTGCCAGCGAAGTTAACGACAGACCCAATGAAAAACTGTTTTTT | CASEVNDRPNEKLFF
TRBD2 | once | TRBJ2-2 | TRBV28 | TGTGCCAGCAGTTTATTTTGGGGACTAGCGTATAACACCGGGGAGCTGTTTTTT | CASSLFWGLAYNTGELFF
NA | NA | TRBJ1-1 | TRBV9 | TGTGCCAGCAGCGTACCGGGGGACACTGAAGCTTTCTTT | CASSVPGDTEAFF
TRBD1 | NA | TRBJ2-7 | TRBV5-1 | TGCGCCAGCAGCCTAAGACTGGGACAGGGCCGCGAGCAGTACTTC | CASSLRLGQGREQYF
TRBD1 | NA | TRBJ2-7 | TRBV27 | TGTGCCAGCATGGGACAGAACTACGAGCAGTACTTC | CASMGQNYEQYF
NA | NA | TRBJ2-2 | TRBV6-6 | TGTGCCAGCAGTCGAGCCAGGGGCACCGGGGAGCTGTTTTTT | CASSRARGTGELFF
NA | NA | TRBJ2-7 | TRBV6-6 | TGTGCCAGCACGACAGATTCCTACGAGCAGTACTTC | CASTTDSYEQYF
NA | NA | TRBJ2-7 | TRBV2 | TGTGCCAGCAGTGATGCCTTGGGGATAGGTCTATCGGAATACGAGCAGTACTTC | CASSDALGIGLSEYEQYF